Below, 14 T cell receptor beta chains from the same sample are listed, as sequenced in a study of metastatic and nonmetastatic thyroid tumors. All patients were treatment-naive before thyroid surgery. TCRdb ran MiXCR on the PCR reads. The sample contains approximately 44,000 clones, 20% to 25% of which appear only once. The sequenced material came from tumor tissue. These receptors were obtained from a female donor with papillary thyroid cancer or a benign thyroid nodule (not recorded which). Some clones in this sample may be carry-over from other donors' samples.

The rearrangement joins TRBV12-3 or TRBV12-4 to TRBJ1-6; a weak D match, TRBD1 (5 bases). The CDR3 is 15 amino acids. V was shortened by 3 bases and J by 7 bases, with 13 bases between the two germline ends. CDR3 in amino acids: CASSLTGGRNSPLHF. CDR3 DNA sequence: TGTGCCAGCAGTTTGACGGGGGGTAGAAATTCACCCCTCCACTTT.

Concerning this clone itself: A read error may account for a junction end that differs from germline. The chain links TRBV15 to TRBJ1-2, with D possibly TRBD1 on 5 matching bases. The CDR3 contains 16 residues. Germline V gives CDR1 LNHNV, CDR2 YYDKDF (reference sequence). For the CDR3, the DNA is TGTGCCACCAGGGCCCACTGGAAAGGGGCCGAAGATGGCTATACCTTC. Amino acids: CATRAHWKGAEDGYTF.

This clone has only a few counts. Sequence at one end of the junction differs from germline and may be a read error. Other DNA sequences in the sample encode the same CDR3. CDR3 DNA: TGCAGTGCTAGAGGCCCACAGGGACAGGGGGTCGTCGGGGAACTGTTTTTT. This translates into CSARGPQGQGVVGELFF. This chain joins TRBV20-1 and TRBJ2-2; 11 nucleotides match TRBD1. CDR1 is DFQATT, CDR2 SNEGSKA, per germline (reference sequence). CDR3 length: 17 residues.

The table lists this clone with a few counts. J is TRBJ2-7 and V is TRBV28, with 10 nucleotides matching TRBD1. Germline trimming cut 4 bases from V and 0 bases from J; bases unmatched to any gene: 6. Germline CDR1 reads MDHEN; CDR2 reads SYDVKM. This CDR3 contains 16 residues. CDR3: CASSSEGQGGSYEQYF. For the CDR3, the DNA is TGTGCCAGCAGTTCGGAAGGACAGGGGGGCTCCTACGAGCAGTACTTC.

The rearrangement links TRBV7-3 to TRBJ2-1; 10 bases are shared with TRBD2. Germline CDR1 is SGHTA and CDR2 is FQGTGA. The V gene end was trimmed by 1 base and the J gene end by 10 bases; junction bases not matched to a gene: 10. The CDR3 is 16 residues long. The CDR3 DNA sequence: TGTGCCAGCAGCTTAATTCCAGCGGGAGGGCCGGGCGAGCAGTTCTTC. Translation: CASSLIPAGGPGEQFF. The variable domain in full, completed from reference TRBV7-3 and TRBJ2-1, reads GAGVSQTPSNKVTEKGKYVELRCDPISGHTALYWYRQSLGQGPEFLIYFQGTGAADDSGLPNDRFFAVRPEGSVSTLKIQRTERGDSAVYLCASSLIPAGGPGEQFFGPGTRLTVL.

This clone was counted many times. The chain recombines TRBV4-3 with TRBJ2-1; 9 bases agree with TRBD1. Germline trimming cut 5 bases from V and 4 bases from J; bases unmatched to any gene: 6. From germline, CDR1 is LGHNA and CDR2 YSLEER. The CDR3 is 15 amino acids. CDR3 sequence: CASSSRDRVYNEQFF. The CDR3 nucleotides read TGCGCCAGCAGCAGCCGGGACAGGGTTTACAATGAGCAGTTCTTC.

The chain recombines TRBV24-1 with TRBJ2-7; D remains ambiguous. The CDR3 has 11 residues. Germline V gene data show CDR1 as KGHDR and CDR2 as SFDVKD. V was pared by 4 bases and J by 4 bases, with 4 bases between. CDR3 sequence reads: CATSEGYEQYF. Written as DNA, the CDR3 is TGTGCCACCAGTGAGGGTTACGAGCAGTACTTC.

The chain has TRBV12-3 or TRBV12-4 and TRBJ1-1, with D hard to call. V was clipped by 7 bases and J by 6 bases, with 9 bases between them. The CDR3 has 11 amino acids. The CDR3 DNA follows: TGTGCCAGCACCTCGTGGTCTGAAGCTTTCTTT. Its translation: CASTSWSEAFF.

Ten or more counts support this clone. Here the CDR3 reads CSARSSGVSSYEQYF. The DNA for the CDR3 is TGCAGTGCTAGAAGTAGCGGGGTTAGCTCCTACGAGCAGTACTTC. This sequence joins TRBV20-1 and TRBJ2-7, with 8 bases matching TRBD2. The germline V gene has CDR1 DFQATT and CDR2 SNEGSKA (reference sequence). This CDR3 spans 15 amino acids. The trim removed 2 bases at V and 0 bases at J, leaving 6 bases unmatched.

With regard to this clone: Germline and junction disagree at one end, which may indicate a read error. V usage is TRBV25-1 and J usage is TRBJ1-1, with 8 bases matching TRBD1. Looked up from germline, CDR1 is MGHDK and CDR2 is SYGVNS. CDR3 length equals 15 residues. The CDR3: CAISDPYRGVTEAFF. DNA for the CDR3: TGTGCCATCAGTGACCCTTACAGGGGGGTAACTGAAGCTTTCTTT.

Many counts were recorded for this clone. The genes are TRBV20-1 and TRBJ1-2; a possible D gene is TRBD1 (5 bases). The CDR3 sequence is 13 residues long. V lost 5 bases and J lost 0, with 10 bases in between. CDR1 DFQATT and CDR2 SNEGSKA come from the germline V gene (reference sequence). The CDR3 is CSADTGSNYGYTF. CDR3 nucleotides: TGCAGTGCTGATACAGGTTCTAACTATGGCTACACCTTC.

The chain has TRBV30 and TRBJ2-3, with D tentatively TRBD2 (5 bases). V was cut by 1 base and J by 6 bases, with 11 bases left in between. The CDR3 consists of 13 residues. Germline CDR1 is GTSNPN and CDR2 is SVGIG (reference sequence). In DNA, the CDR3 is TGTGCCTGGAGTGAAGCAACGGGGGATACGCAGTATTTT. This sequence encodes CAWSEATGDTQYF.

This sequence joins TRBV2 and TRBJ2-5; D unresolved. Germline values: CDR1 SNHLY, CDR2 FYNNEI. This CDR3 has 14 amino acids. The germline V and J ends were trimmed by 2 bases and 4 bases, with 11 bases remaining between them. CDR3 amino acids: CASSELPQVETQYF. In DNA form, the CDR3 reads TGTGCCAGCAGTGAACTGCCCCAGGTAGAGACCCAGTACTTC.

J is TRBJ2-7 and V is TRBV9, with TRBD2 identical over 7 bases. CDR3 length: 15 amino acids. Germline V lookup: CDR1 SGDLS, CDR2 YYNGEE. V gave up 0 bases and J gave up 3 bases; unmatched junction bases: 6. The chain's CDR3 is CASSVGAGEGYEQYF. The DNA of the CDR3 is TGTGCCAGCAGCGTAGGGGCGGGAGAGGGCTACGAGCAGTACTTC.